The present TCR beta chain was sequenced within a study of CD8 T cells in Susac syndrome. Study context: When their blood was taken, the Susac syndrome patients had either not yet had any therapy, were taking corticosteroids, or were taking intravenous immunoglobulin alone. The study's findings and limits: The CD4+ T cell repertoires from Susac syndrome exhibited no clonal expansion.

Notes on this clonotype: As yet, its antigen is unknown.

Bulk CD8+ and CD4+ cells came from magnetic negative isolation; CD8+ TEMRA by FACS. There are 13 residues in the CDR3. Germline CDR1 SNHLY, CDR2 FYNNEI. Germline trimming cut 6 bases from V and 11 bases from J; bases unmatched to any gene: 6. Random hexamers were used to reverse transcribe an amount of about 0.45 to 1 ug RNA. The method of amplification for TCR beta CDR3 was immunoSEQ multiplex PCR, covering 54 Vbeta and 13 Jbeta. TCRdb re-derived calls from the immunoSEQ multiplex PCR reads in MiXCR, one entry per CDR3 protein. The profile covers about 190,000 distinct CDR3 sequences, with roughly 90% appearing a single time and about 0.1% taken by the ten largest.

The chain carries TRBV2 and TRBJ1-6; 8 positions match TRBD1. The sequence was collected from a human donor with Susac syndrome. The sample taken for sequencing was CD4+ T cells from PBMCs. DNA of the CDR3: TGTGCCAGCAGGGACAGGGAGCTTCCACCCCTCCACTTT. It translates to CASRDRELPPLHF.